What follows is one TCR beta chain and its context. The antigen is unknown. The source of the sample is a study of cytomegalovirus exposure and HLA in healthy donors. About the research overall: Earlier, approximately 110 million unique TCR beta sequences were recovered from some 200 million T cells by an analysis. Findings of the study overall: A later analysis showed TCR association rates differing by HLA locus, peaking at DRB1 and lowest at HLA-C. Within a later analysis, the majority of CMV-associated TCR beta chains appeared HLA-restricted. Sequencing depth roughly uniform across donors was assumed in presence/absence analyses.

With 60 Vbeta and 13 Jbeta primers, the PCR was carried out. The assay was immunoSEQ multiplex PCR, and TCRdb's table has in-frame clones only and misses some. The sample contains some 150,000 clones, 75% to 85% of which appear only once. Trimming stripped 3 bases from V and 0 bases from J, with 6 bases between. CDR1 and CDR2 from the germline V gene are LNHDA and SQIVND (reference sequence). CDR3 length: 14 amino acids. V is TRBV19 and J is TRBJ1-3; no clear D. The sequence was obtained from a man younger than 40 in good health and CMV-seropositive. The sequenced sample was PBMCs. The CDR3 DNA reads as TGTGCCAGTAGTATGAAACTCTCTGGAAACACCATATATTTT. Translation: CASSMKLSGNTIYF.